The 15 T cell receptor beta chains reported below all come from one sample, sequenced in a study of OX40 agonist ivuxolimab in advanced cancers. The repertoire was sequenced with immunoSEQ multiplex PCR; TCRdb's copy has only in-frame clones and lacks some. The data show fewer than 100,000 clones, about 83% seen once. The input for sequencing was CD4+ or CD8+ T cells sorted from blood, taken in a trial of the OX40 agonist ivuxolimab. All receptors derive from an adult with an advanced solid tumor such as melanoma, head and neck, liver or kidney cancer.

V gene TRBV4-1 combines with J gene TRBJ1-2, with D maybe TRBD1 (5 bases). The CDR3 has 15 residues. The ends were cut back, 0 bases at V and 8 bases at J, with 16 bases in the middle. Germline lookup yields CDR1 MGHRA and CDR2 YSYEKL. CDR3 bases: TGCGCCAGCAGCCAAGAGGGAGGCAGGGCAAGAGGCTACACCTTC. Protein product: CASSQEGGRARGYTF.

This clone was picked up one time. V gene TRBV15 combines with J gene TRBJ2-5; possibly TRBD1 for D (6 bases). The ends were cut back, 1 base at V and 5 bases at J, with 11 bases in the middle. The germline CDR1 and CDR2 sequences are LNHNV and YYDKDF (reference sequence). The CDR3 loop spans 14 amino acids. The CDR3: CATSRGGGLETQYF. As DNA, the CDR3 is TGTGCCACCAGCAGAGGAGGGGGTCTGGAGACCCAGTACTTC.

This clone showed up just a few times. The chain has TRBV6-1 and TRBJ1-5; tentatively, D is TRBD1 (5 bases). CDR1 MNHNS and CDR2 SASEGT come from the germline V gene. The length of the CDR3 is 14 residues. Trimming stripped 6 bases from V and 1 base from J, with 10 bases between. In DNA, the CDR3 is TGTGCCAGCAGCGCAGGGAGAAGCAATCAGCCCCAGCATTTT. It translates to CASSAGRSNQPQHF.

The rearrangement uses TRBV9 and TRBJ1-4; D is ambiguous. Trimming cost V 5 bases and J 4 bases, with 12 bases left between them. There are 14 residues in the CDR3. In germline, CDR1 is SGDLS, CDR2 YYNGEE. The CDR3, as DNA: TGTGCCAGCAGGCGGGGTGTGGGTAATGAAAAACTGTTTTTT. This sequence encodes CASRRGVGNEKLFF.

V gene TRBV5-1 combines with J gene TRBJ1-1; maybe TRBD1 (5 bases). V lost 0 bases to trimming and J lost 2 bases, with 8 bases between them. The CDR3 runs 14 residues. Germline V gene lookup returns CDR1 SGHRS and CDR2 YFSETQ. CDR3 in amino acids: CASSLDRFNTEAFF. In DNA form, the CDR3 reads TGCGCCAGCAGCTTGGACAGGTTCAACACTGAAGCTTTCTTT.

The gene calls are TRBV6-6 and TRBJ1-1; D remains unclear. CDR1 MNHNY and CDR2 SVGAGI come from the germline V gene (reference sequence). V shed 2 bases and J shed 0 bases, with 7 bases lying between them. The CDR3 has 14 residues. The DNA for the CDR3 is TGTGCCAGCAGTTACGGGCGGTTGAACACTGAAGCTTTCTTT. Protein: CASSYGRLNTEAFF.

The chain has TRBV28 and TRBJ2-7, with TRBD1 as a possible D gene (6 bases). Germline-derived CDR1 and CDR2 are MDHEN and SYDVKM. Deletions cut 4 bases from V and 8 bases from J, with 12 bases between. The CDR3 contains 12 residues. The CDR3 DNA reads as TGTGCCAGCAGTTCCAACAGGGTCAAGCAGTACTTC. Its protein is CASSSNRVKQYF. Combining the CDR3 with reference TRBV28 and TRBJ2-7 gives the whole variable domain DVKVTQSSRYLVKRTGEKVFLECVQDMDHENMFWYRQDPGLGLRLIYFSYDVKMKEKGDIPEGYSVSREKKERFSLILESASTNQTSMYLCASSSNRVKQYFGPGTRLTVT.

The rearrangement joins TRBV14 to TRBJ2-3; the D gene could be TRBD1 or TRBD2 (6 bases each). The length of the CDR3 is 15 residues. Germline CDR1 reads SGHDN; CDR2 reads FVKESK. V lost 9 bases and J 4 bases, leaving 20 bases between the germline ends. In nucleotides, the CDR3 is TGTGCCAGTTCCCCGGGGGCCGTTTTCGCAGATACGCAGTATTTT. It translates to CASSPGAVFADTQYF.

The sample holds one count of this clone. This chain joins TRBV19 and TRBJ2-5; D is ambiguous. Trimming took off 5 bases at V and 4 bases at J, with 11 bases between the two ends. From germline, CDR1 is LNHDA and CDR2 SQIVND (reference sequence). The CDR3 length is 13 residues. The CDR3: CASSPPGPETQYF. CDR3 coding DNA: TGTGCCAGTAGTCCACCGGGTCCAGAGACCCAGTACTTC.

The chain is built from TRBV5-1 and TRBJ1-1; possibly TRBD1 for D (6 bases). With 4 bases removed from V and 1 base from J, the gap between germline ends came to 11 bases. Germline CDR1 and CDR2: SGHRS and YFSETQ. The CDR3 sequence is 14 residues long. CDR3 DNA sequence: TGCGCCAGCAGCAAGGGGGACGGGAACACTGAAGCTTTCTTT. Amino acid sequence: CASSKGDGNTEAFF.

The V gene is TRBV6-5, the J gene TRBJ1-2; 12 nucleotides align to TRBD1. In germline, CDR1 is MNHEY, CDR2 SVGAGI. The V segment lost 2 bases and the J segment 4 bases; nucleotides outside the gene matches: 5. This CDR3 is 16 amino acids long. Here the CDR3 reads CASSYAGTGGAYGYTF. CDR3 DNA: TGTGCCAGCAGTTACGCCGGGACAGGGGGCGCCTATGGCTACACCTTC.

The J gene is TRBJ2-7, the V gene TRBV5-4, with D uncertain. Trimming cost V 2 bases and J 3 bases, with 9 bases left between them. Germline assignment: CDR1 SGHNT and CDR2 YYREEE (reference sequence). This CDR3 comprises 13 residues. The DNA of the CDR3 is TGTGCCAGCAGCTTCGATTCACTCTACGAGCAGTACTTC. Translated, it gives CASSFDSLYEQYF.

The CDR3 DNA reads TGTGCCAGTAGTATAGGTCCAGGGGGCTACAATGAGCAGTTCTTC. This translates into CASSIGPGGYNEQFF. The genes are TRBV19 and TRBJ2-1, with 7 bases aligning to TRBD1. The CDR3 is 15 residues long. CDR1 is LNHDA and CDR2 is SQIVND in the germline V gene (reference sequence). Unmatched junction bases numbered 3, after V lost 1 base and J lost 3 bases.

This chain links TRBV5-5 with TRBJ1-1, with D unresolved. V shed 4 bases and J shed 0 bases, with 10 bases lying between them. The germline CDR1 and CDR2 sequences are SGHKS and YYEKEE (reference sequence). The CDR3 length is 14 residues. The DNA of the CDR3 is TGTGCCAGCAGCAGATGGAGTTTGAACACTGAAGCTTTCTTT. This gives the protein CASSRWSLNTEAFF.

The chain employs TRBV4-1 and TRBJ2-3, with 7 bases fitting TRBD2. V was pared by 6 bases and J by 1 base, with 10 bases of the junction left unmatched. Germline values: CDR1 MGHRA, CDR2 YSYEKL. The CDR3 covers 16 residues. The DNA of the CDR3 is TGCGCCAGCAGTTCCGTCGGCGGGAGAGGCACAGATACGCAGTATTTT. It encodes CASSSVGGRGTDTQYF.